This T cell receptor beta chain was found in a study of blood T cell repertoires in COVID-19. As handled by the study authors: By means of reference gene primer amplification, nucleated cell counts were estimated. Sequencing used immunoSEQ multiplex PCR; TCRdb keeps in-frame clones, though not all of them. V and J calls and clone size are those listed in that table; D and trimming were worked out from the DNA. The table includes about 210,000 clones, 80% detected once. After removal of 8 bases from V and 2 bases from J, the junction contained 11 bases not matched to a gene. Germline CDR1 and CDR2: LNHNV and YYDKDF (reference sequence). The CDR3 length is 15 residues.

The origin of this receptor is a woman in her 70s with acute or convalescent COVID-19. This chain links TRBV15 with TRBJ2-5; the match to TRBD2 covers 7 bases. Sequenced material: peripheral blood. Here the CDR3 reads CATQSGDGRQETQYF. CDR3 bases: TGTGCCACCCAAAGCGGGGACGGCCGGCAAGAGACCCAGTACTTC.